This T cell receptor beta chain was sequenced for a study of persistence of HIV-infected CD4 T cells. The stimulus was lysate of CMV-infected fibroblasts, approximately 9.7 ug/mL. Sorted nonresponding memory CD4+ T cells were CD40L-negative, CD69-negative, CD45RO-high. PBMCs were depleted of CD8+ T cells before stimulation. Of note for this clone: The antigen remains unidentified.

The immunoSEQ assay was version 4, run in survey mode. This table comes from immunoSEQ multiplex PCR, and its TCRdb copy is limited to in-frame clones, with some not included. The sample gives some 41,000 clones, around 80% of which show up once; approximately 1.6% is in the top ten. V trimming: 9 bases; J trimming: 5 bases; junction bases outside the gene matches: 8. Per the germline V gene, CDR1 is SNHLY and CDR2 is FYNNEI. The CDR3 totals 15 residues. The rearrangement uses TRBV2 and TRBJ2-2; 11 bases line up with TRBD2. The sequence was obtained from an adult man with HIV who was CMV-seropositive. The source material was CD4+ T cells sorted from PBMCs after approximately 19-hour stimulation, sampled from a patient who received antiretroviral therapy. The CDR3 here is CASSPLAGGTGELFF. CDR3 sequence (DNA): TGTGCCAGTAGTCCCCTAGCGGGGGGTACCGGGGAGCTGTTTTTT.